The 20 T cell receptor beta chains below all came from one sample that was sequenced in a study of memory CD4+ T cells and cytomegalovirus serostatus. The sort gate was single viable CD3+CD4+CD8-CD45RO+ cells for memory CD4+ T cells. Assay used: immunoSEQ multiplex PCR; TCRdb lists only in-frame clones, some missing. The sample carries around 84,000 clones, around 80% recorded once. Sequenced: memory CD4+ T cells from blood. All receptors derive from an adult in good health and CMV-seronegative.

A word on this clone: One junction end disagrees with the germline gene, perhaps due to a read error. The chain combines TRBV7-9 with TRBJ1-4; 7 bases are a match to TRBD1. Looked up from germline, CDR1 is SEHNR and CDR2 is FQNEAQ (reference sequence). CDR3 length: 14 amino acids. CDR3 nucleotide sequence: TGTGCCAGCAGCTCAACGACAGGGAATGAAAAACTGGTTTTT. This translates into CASSSTTGNEKLVF. Looking up the rest from reference TRBV7-9 and TRBJ1-4 gives the full variable domain: DTGVSQNPRHKITKRGQNVTFRCDPISEHNRLYWYRQTLGQGPEFLTYFQNEAQLEKSRLLSDRFSAERPKGSFSTLEIQRTEQGDSAMYLCASSSTTGNEKLVFGSGTQLSVL.

The rearrangement links TRBV4-1 to TRBJ1-5; D is undetermined. The V end was cut by 0 bases, the J end by 7 bases, with 16 bases between. This CDR3 is 16 amino acids long. Germline values: CDR1 MGHRA, CDR2 YSYEKL. CDR3 region: CASSQDGTWAGQPQHF. As DNA, the CDR3 is TGCGCCAGCAGCCAAGATGGAACGTGGGCCGGGCAGCCCCAGCATTTT.

Only a few counts were recorded for this clone. The chain couples TRBV9 to TRBJ1-2, with TRBD1 identical over 10 bases. The J segment lost 8 bases and the V segment lost 4 bases, leaving 5 bases of the junction unmatched. Germline CDR1 and CDR2: SGDLS and YYNGEE. The CDR3 consists of 13 residues. CDR3: CASSMGQGRGYTF. In DNA, the CDR3 is TGTGCCAGCAGCATGGGACAGGGGCGAGGCTACACCTTC.

This chain joins TRBV6-5 and TRBJ2-7; 11 bases fit TRBD1. Losses at the gene ends were 2 bases for V and 1 base for J; bases not matched to a gene: 4. This CDR3 comprises 16 residues. CDR1 and CDR2 (germline): MNHEY, SVGAGI. The CDR3 loop is CASSYAGTGGSYEQYF. CDR3 in DNA: TGTGCCAGCAGTTACGCCGGGACAGGGGGGTCCTACGAGCAGTACTTC.

The rearrangement uses TRBV7-2 and TRBJ1-5; D might be TRBD1 (5 bases). This CDR3 region has 12 residues. The germline V and J ends were trimmed by 3 bases and 8 bases, with 8 bases remaining between them. Germline values: CDR1 SGHTA, CDR2 FQGNSA. The CDR3 region is CASSFGGEPQHF. The CDR3 region has the DNA TGTGCCAGCAGCTTCGGGGGTGAGCCCCAGCATTTT. The whole variable domain, remainder taken from reference TRBV7-2 and TRBJ1-5, is GAGVSQSPSNKVTEKGKDVELRCDPISGHTALYWYRQSLGQGLEFLIYFQGNSAPDKSGLPSDRFSAERTGGSVSTLTIQRTQQEDSAVYLCASSFGGEPQHFGDGTRLSIL.

This clone was detected only once. The chain uses TRBV29-1 and TRBJ1-2; no definite D call. Germline V gene sequence: CDR1 SQVTM, CDR2 ANQGSEA. The CDR3 is 12 residues long. Trimming took off 4 bases at V and 6 bases at J, with 12 bases between the two ends. The CDR3 DNA reads TGCAGCGTTGCGTCAGGAGGAAATGGCTACACCTTC. Translation: CSVASGGNGYTF.

This clone was observed a few times. J is TRBJ1-2 and V is TRBV7-9, with D possibly TRBD1 on 5 matching bases. V was trimmed by 8 bases and J by 0 bases, leaving 10 bases between them. The CDR3 is 13 residues long. Germline values: CDR1 SEHNR, CDR2 FQNEAQ (reference sequence). In nucleotides, the CDR3 is TGTGCCAGCTCGGGGGGAGCTAACTATGGCTACACCTTC. This gives the protein CASSGGANYGYTF.

This clone came up once. The chain joins TRBV5-4 to TRBJ2-3, with D maybe TRBD1 (6 bases). This CDR3 spans 14 amino acids. V shed 8 bases and J shed 2 bases, with 15 bases lying between them. CDR1 is SGHNT, CDR2 YYREEE, per germline (reference sequence). CDR3 loop: CASTDSLHTDTQYF. The CDR3, as DNA: TGTGCCAGTACGGACAGCCTCCACACAGATACGCAGTATTTT.

V usage is TRBV6-5 and J usage is TRBJ1-1; D uncertain. CDR3 length: 14 residues. The V end lost 4 bases, the J end lost 1 base, and 10 bases lay between the germline ends. Germline values: CDR1 MNHEY, CDR2 SVGAGI. The CDR3 protein is CASSSPARNTEAFF. CDR3 DNA sequence: TGTGCCAGCAGTTCGCCCGCCAGGAACACTGAAGCTTTCTTT.

The V gene is TRBV6-6, the J gene TRBJ1-1; 9 bases match TRBD1. Germline CDR1 is MNHNY and CDR2 is SVGAGI (reference sequence). Trimming cost V 5 bases and J 4 bases; bases outside gene matches: 5. There are 14 residues in the CDR3. As DNA, the CDR3 is TGTGCCAGCAGTAAGCCGGACAGGGGCACTGAAGCTTTCTTT. It yields the protein CASSKPDRGTEAFF.

This chain links TRBV10-2 with TRBJ2-3, with D possibly TRBD1 on 6 matching bases. Germline V lookup: CDR1 WSHSY, CDR2 SAAADI. Trimming cost V 5 bases and J 4 bases, with 16 bases left between them. This CDR3 spans 15 amino acids. The CDR3 loop is CASSRDTGDPDTQYF. The CDR3 coding sequence is TGCGCCAGCAGTCGGGACACCGGGGATCCAGATACGCAGTATTTT.

This clone was seen a single time. The chain recombines TRBV5-1 with TRBJ1-1; D remains unclear. The CDR3 runs to 12 residues. Trimming pared 0 bases from V and 10 bases from J, leaving 10 bases between. Germline loops: CDR1 SGHRS, CDR2 YFSETQ. The CDR3 protein is CASSLVGEVAFF. In DNA, the CDR3 is TGCGCCAGCAGCTTGGTCGGGGAAGTAGCTTTCTTT.

The genes are TRBV7-2 and TRBJ1-4, with a tentative D call TRBD1 (6 bases). The CDR3 is 15 residues long. Trimming stripped 6 bases from V and 5 bases from J, with 16 bases between. The germline CDR1 and CDR2 sequences are SGHTA and FQGNSA. The CDR3 spells CASSKTTGPNEKLFF. The DNA for the CDR3 is TGTGCCAGCAGTAAGACGACAGGTCCCAATGAAAAACTGTTTTTT.

This clone was picked up one time. This chain uses TRBV6-5 with TRBJ1-2, with 9 bases lining up with TRBD1. Germline CDR1 reads MNHEY; CDR2 reads SVGAGI. The V and J ends lost 7 bases and 6 bases, in that order; junction bases with no gene match: 9. The CDR3 sequence is 14 residues long. The chain's CDR3 is CASTPTGQGHGYTF. The CDR3, as DNA: TGTGCCAGCACCCCAACGGGACAGGGACATGGCTACACCTTC.

The V gene is TRBV19, the J gene TRBJ1-2; the D is unclear. V was shortened by 0 bases and J by 4 bases, with 9 bases between the two germline ends. The CDR3 covers 14 residues. From germline, CDR1 is LNHDA and CDR2 SQIVND (reference sequence). CDR3 sequence reads: CASSIDYSVYGYTF. The CDR3 bases are TGTGCCAGTAGTATAGATTACAGCGTCTATGGCTACACCTTC.

The V call is TRBV6-6, the J call TRBJ2-1, with 7 bases aligning to TRBD1. This CDR3 region has 13 residues. Trimming cost V 0 bases and J 12 bases; bases outside gene matches: 5. Germline V gene data show CDR1 as MNHNY and CDR2 as SVGAGI (reference sequence). CDR3 nucleotides: TGTGCCAGCAGTTACTCGACGAACAGGGGGCAGTTCTTC. Translated: CASSYSTNRGQFF.

The genes are TRBV11-2 and TRBJ2-7; 11 bases fit TRBD2. The CDR3 has 16 residues. Germline lookup yields CDR1 SGHAT and CDR2 FQNNGV. With V trimmed by 4 bases and J by 1 base, 6 bases remained unmatched. The CDR3 reads CASSWRLAGRSYEQYF. The DNA of the CDR3 is TGTGCCAGCAGCTGGAGACTAGCGGGGCGATCCTACGAGCAGTACTTC.

The rearrangement links TRBV5-1 to TRBJ2-3; D ambiguous. The V end was cut by 1 base, the J end by 1 base, with 7 bases between. CDR3 length: 14 residues. Germline loops: CDR1 SGHRS, CDR2 YFSETQ. CDR3 in amino acids: CASSLFHGTDTQYF. CDR3 DNA: TGCGCCAGCAGCTTGTTTCACGGCACAGATACGCAGTATTTT.

CDR3 bases: TGTGCCAGCAGCTTGACTAGCGGGGTGGGAGAGACCCAGTACTTC. It translates to CASSLTSGVGETQYF. This sequence joins TRBV7-3 and TRBJ2-5; 11 nucleotides align to TRBD2. The length of the CDR3 is 15 residues. Germline trimming cut 3 bases from V and 4 bases from J; bases unmatched to any gene: 4. The V gene's germline CDR1 is SGHTA and CDR2 FQGTGA.

A single count supports this clone. This chain connects TRBV7-3 to TRBJ2-1; TRBD2 agrees at 12 bases. CDR3 length: 16 residues. Unmatched junction bases numbered 10, after V lost 4 bases and J lost 9 bases. Germline V gene sequence: CDR1 SGHTA, CDR2 FQGTGA. CDR3 protein: CASSSDLAGGRSEQFF. In DNA, the CDR3 is TGTGCCAGCAGCTCTGACCTAGCGGGGGGGCGGAGTGAGCAGTTCTTC.